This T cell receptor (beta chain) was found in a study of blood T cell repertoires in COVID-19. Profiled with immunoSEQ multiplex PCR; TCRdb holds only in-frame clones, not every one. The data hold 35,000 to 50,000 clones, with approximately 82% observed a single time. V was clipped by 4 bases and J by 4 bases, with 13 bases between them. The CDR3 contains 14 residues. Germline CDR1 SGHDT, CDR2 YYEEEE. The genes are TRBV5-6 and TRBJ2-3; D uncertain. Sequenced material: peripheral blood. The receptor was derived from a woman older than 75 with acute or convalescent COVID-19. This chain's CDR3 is CASSPGYYADTQYF. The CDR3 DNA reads TGTGCCAGCAGCCCCGGTTACTACGCAGATACGCAGTATTTT.